A selection of T cell receptor beta chains follows, all from one sample in a study of PD-L1 blockade in urothelial cancer. The assay was immunoSEQ multiplex PCR, and TCRdb's table has in-frame clones only and misses some. The sample has fewer than 130,000 clones; roughly 88% are singletons. The sequencing here drew on PBMCs, taken around atezolizumab (anti-PD-L1) treatment. Receptor source: a man aged 50-59 years with urothelial cancer. The CDR3 runs from the conserved cysteine through the conserved F or W. Fields, in order: J gene, V gene, clone size, D gene, CDR3 DNA, CDR3 protein. The D gene is left open where the match is weak. Clone size is given for some rows only: seen once, a few or many times, or a class if the clone is expanded.

TRBJ2-5,TRBV5-4,once,TRBD1,TGTGCCAGCAGCTTGGGGGGACAGGGGGGAGAGACCCAGTACTTC,CASSLGGQGGETQYF
TRBJ1-1,TRBV5-6,NA,NA,TGTGCCAGCAGCTTTGGGGCACTCGGCACTGAAGCTTTCTTT,CASSFGALGTEAFF
TRBJ1-5,TRBV18,once,NA,TGTGCCAGCTCAGACGGTACAGCTCGCAGCAATCAGCCCCAGCATTTT,CASSDGTARSNQPQHF
TRBJ2-1,TRBV5-1,NA,TRBD2,TGCGCCAGCAGCTTGACTAGCGGGAGTGTCTACAATGAGCAGTTCTTC,CASSLTSGSVYNEQFF
TRBJ2-7,TRBV7-9,NA,NA,TGTGCCAGCAGTTCGCAGGGTTACGAGCAGTACTTC,CASSSQGYEQYF
TRBJ1-1,TRBV4-1,NA,TRBD1,TGCGCCAGCAGCCAACCCACGGACAGGGTTCGCACTGAAGCTTTCTTT,CASSQPTDRVRTEAFF
TRBJ1-1,TRBV6-1,NA,NA,TGTGCCAGCAACCTCCAGACGGGTCTACATACTGAAGCTTTCTTT,CASNLQTGLHTEAFF
TRBJ2-2,TRBV4-2,NA,NA,TGTGCCAGCAGCCACTCCGGTGTCACCGGGGAGCTGTTTTTT,CASSHSGVTGELFF
TRBJ2-7,TRBV10-1,NA,NA,TGCGCCAGCAGTGCCGCCTACGAGCAGTACTTC,CASSAAYEQYF
TRBJ1-1,TRBV28,NA,NA,TGTGCCAGCAGTTTGTGGCAGGGTAATACTGAAGCTTTCTTT,CASSLWQGNTEAFF
TRBJ2-3,TRBV4-2,NA,TRBD2,TGTGCCAGCAGCCAAGGAGTCGGGACTAGCGGAAACACAGATACGCAGTATTTT,CASSQGVGTSGNTDTQYF
TRBJ2-1,TRBV5-6,NA,TRBD2,TGTGCCAGCAGCCCGGTAGCGGGAGGGCCCTACAATGAGCAGTTCTTC,CASSPVAGGPYNEQFF
TRBJ1-2,TRBV5-8,NA,NA,TGTGCCAGCAGCTTGAGGGGGAGTCGGGGCTACACCTTC,CASSLRGSRGYTF
TRBJ2-3,TRBV2,NA,NA,TGTGCCAGTCGAAGACAGCATAGCACAGATACGCAGTATTTT,CASRRQHSTDTQYF
TRBJ2-7,TRBV30,NA,NA,TGTGCCTGGAGGACTTCTCGCGGCCCCTACGAGCAGTACTTC,CAWRTSRGPYEQYF
TRBJ2-3,TRBV5-1,NA,NA,TGCGCCAGCAGCTTGGCCCTAGCAGACACAGATACGCAGTATTTT,CASSLALADTDTQYF
TRBJ2-3,TRBV30,NA,NA,TGTGCCTGGTCCCGGAGCACAGATACGCAGTATTTT,CAWSRSTDTQYF
TRBJ2-7,TRBV27,few,NA,TGTGCCAGCAGTCCCTACCTAGGGAGCACCGAGCAGTACTTC,CASSPYLGSTEQYF
TRBJ2-1,TRBV13,NA,NA,TGTGCCAGCAGCTCCCCCACTGGTAATTCCTACAATGAGCAGTTCTTC,CASSSPTGNSYNEQFF
TRBJ1-1,TRBV27,NA,TRBD1,TGTGCCAGCAGTTTCAAACAGGGGGGTGAAGCTTTCTTT,CASSFKQGGEAFF
TRBJ2-4,TRBV7-9,NA,NA,TGTGCCAGCAGCTTACCCCCAGGGTCCCTAGCCAAAAACATTCAGTACTTC,CASSLPPGSLAKNIQYF
TRBJ2-4,TRBV18,NA,TRBD1,TGTGCCAGCTCGCAGGACAGGGGGGACATTCAGTACTTC,CASSQDRGDIQYF
TRBJ1-1,TRBV30,few,TRBD1,TGTGCCTGGAGCTCGACAGGGGGCTCTGAAGCTTTCTTT,CAWSSTGGSEAFF
TRBJ1-1,TRBV10-2,NA,NA,TGCGCCAGCACCTACTTACAGGGGAACACTGAAGCTTTCTTT,CASTYLQGNTEAFF
TRBJ2-7,TRBV10-2,NA,TRBD1,TGCGCCAGCAGTGAGGTACCCGGGACAGGGTCTTCCGAGCAGTACTTC,CASSEVPGTGSSEQYF
TRBJ2-7,TRBV6-5,NA,NA,TGTGCCAGCAGTTATGACAGAGTGAGTTCCGAGCAGTACTTC,CASSYDRVSSEQYF
TRBJ1-2,TRBV5-1,NA,TRBD1,TGCGCCAGCAAAGATCTAAGACAGGGGGCTCACGGCTACACCTTC,CASKDLRQGAHGYTF
TRBJ1-1,TRBV7-9,once,NA,TGTGCCAGCGCCGCGGTGGTGGCTGGCACTGAAGCTTTCTTT,CASAAVVAGTEAFF
TRBJ1-1,TRBV25-1,NA,TRBD1,TGTGCCAGCAGTGAATCCCGGACAGGGAACACTGAAGCTTTCTTT,CASSESRTGNTEAFF
TRBJ2-1,TRBV5-1,NA,TRBD1,TGCGCCAGCAGCTTGGACAGGGGGCGCGCTTTAACCCCCTACAATGAGCAGTTCTTC,CASSLDRGRALTPYNEQFF
TRBJ1-5,TRBV30,NA,NA,TGTGCCTGGAGTATAAATGTGGCCCAGCCCCAGCATTTT,CAWSINVAQPQHF
TRBJ2-7,TRBV5-1,NA,NA,TGCGCCAGCAGCCGACTCGGGACTCTAAACTACGAGCAGTACTTC,CASSRLGTLNYEQYF
TRBJ2-1,TRBV5-1,NA,TRBD2,TGCGCCAGCAGTGTAGCGGGAGGCACCTACAATGAGCAGTTCTTC,CASSVAGGTYNEQFF
TRBJ1-5,TRBV5-1,NA,NA,TGCGCCAGCAGCTTGACAGGGTCCAAAAATCAGCCCCAGCATTTT,CASSLTGSKNQPQHF
TRBJ1-2,TRBV5-1,NA,TRBD1,TGCGCCAGCACTCCCGGACAGGTTCTCAACCTATATGGCTACACCTTC,CASTPGQVLNLYGYTF
TRBJ1-2,TRBV2,NA,TRBD1,TGTGCCAGCAGGCGGGACAGGGTTGCGAACTATGGCTACACCTTC,CASRRDRVANYGYTF
TRBJ2-7,TRBV4-1,NA,NA,TGCGCCAGCAGCCAAGATAACAGCTACGAGCAGTACTTC,CASSQDNSYEQYF
TRBJ2-7,TRBV25-1,NA,TRBD1,TGTGCCAGCAGTGAACCCGGGACAGGGGGCGAAGAGCAGTACTTC,CASSEPGTGGEEQYF